This T cell receptor (beta chain) originates from a study of human T cells and chemical hapten exposure. TCRdb itself ran the RACE reads through MiXCR, one entry per CDR3 protein. The sample lists about 110,000 distinct CDR3 sequences; about 11% were seen once. This clonotype has only a few counts. This CDR3 comprises 13 residues. Trimming cost V 2 bases and J 1 base, with 6 bases left between them. Per germline, CDR1 SQVTM and CDR2 ANQGSEA. Time point of the sample: patch test 1, 2 weeks after DPC sensitization. Treatment meaning: therapeutic diphenylcyclopropenone sensitization with weekly scalp DPC. Blood draws came before every patch-test application.

The starting material was whole blood, obtained in connection with sensitization to the hapten diphenylcyclopropenone (DPC). V and J are TRBV29-1 and TRBJ2-4, with D unclear. This TCR was recovered from a woman between 40 and 50 years old with alopecia areata. Some clones in this sample may be carry-over from other donors' samples. DNA of the CDR3: TGCAGCGTTGAATTGGGGGCCAAAAACATTCAGTACTTC. Its protein is CSVELGAKNIQYF.